This is a list of T cell receptor beta chains from one sample in a study of CXCR3-negative and CXCR3-positive naive CD8 T cells. TCRdb re-called the 5' RACE reads and catalogs CDR3 proteins one per entry, DNA excluded. The specimen's table records approximately 100,000 distinct CDR3 sequences. The material sequenced was naive CXCR3+ CD8+ T cells from blood. These receptors came from a human donor in good health. Some clones in this sample may be carry-over from other donors' samples. The CDR3 runs from the conserved cysteine through the conserved F or W.

cdr3_aa: CSARAPGQGHGEQFF
cdr3_length: 15
v_call: TRBV20-1
j_call: TRBJ2-1

cdr3_aa: CASRIPRTSGMGEQYF
cdr3_length: 16
v_call: TRBV6-1
j_call: TRBJ2-7

cdr3_aa: CASSLSLSYEQYF
cdr3_length: 13
v_call: TRBV7-8
j_call: TRBJ2-7

cdr3_aa: CASSSGTPNLYEQYF
cdr3_length: 15
v_call: TRBV7-9
j_call: TRBJ2-7

cdr3_aa: CASSTGTSGTSSYEQYF
cdr3_length: 17
v_call: TRBV12-3/TRBV12-4
j_call: TRBJ2-7

cdr3_aa: CASSAVAGGRDTQYF
cdr3_length: 15
v_call: TRBV7-8
j_call: TRBJ2-3

cdr3_aa: CASSPDSSNQPQHF
cdr3_length: 14
v_call: TRBV19
j_call: TRBJ1-5

cdr3_aa: CASSSANGRDEQYF
cdr3_length: 14
v_call: TRBV27
j_call: TRBJ2-7

cdr3_aa: CASSLGGGGLLPYNEQFF
cdr3_length: 18
v_call: TRBV5-1
j_call: TRBJ2-1

cdr3_aa: CASSLRDRVGDTQYF
cdr3_length: 15
v_call: TRBV12-3/TRBV12-4
j_call: TRBJ2-3

cdr3_aa: CASSPISGESSYEQYF
cdr3_length: 16
v_call: TRBV6-6
j_call: TRBJ2-7